This TCR beta chain was captured in a study of blood T cells in healthy people across ages. This clonotype was observed a handful of times. The second PCR ran roughly 6 to 12 cycles with a sample-barcoded 5' primer and J-beta primers. Researchers report that each sample yielded at least 2.5 million CDR3-containing paired-end reads. From the 5' RACE reads, TCRdb called clonotypes with MiXCR, one entry per CDR3 protein. The sample lists 700,000 or so distinct CDR3 sequences; around 41% were seen once. V shed 7 bases and J 4 bases; nucleotides not matched to a gene: 7. This CDR3 comprises 13 residues. Germline CDR1 and CDR2: SQVTM and ANQGSEA.

The V gene is TRBV29-1, the J gene TRBJ2-5, with 9 positions matching TRBD1. Sequencing used blood. This TCR was sampled from a man older than 75 in good health. The CDR3 here is CSADWTGVETQYF. CDR3 sequence (DNA): TGCAGCGCTGATTGGACAGGGGTAGAGACCCAGTACTTC.